The source of this T cell receptor beta chain is a study of T-cell memory formation after mild COVID-19. 5'RACE with constant-segment primers yielded barcoded, UMI-tagged TCR alpha and TCR beta cDNA libraries. TCRdb passed the 5' RACE reads through MiXCR, listing each CDR3 protein once. In the table there are about 190,000 distinct CDR3 sequences, 18% of which are singletons. In its sample, this clonotype was seen many times. Its target is unknown. Study-wide findings and caveats: The CD4+ clones that contracted clustered mainly within CM and EM, and the CD8+ clones concentrated in EMRA. CD4/CD8 balance characterized clones contracting day 15 to 85, and CD4+ skew characterized later expanders. Pre-infection memory already had some responding clones, implying cross-reactive memory joined.

CDR1 and CDR2 from the germline V gene are MGHRA and YSYEKL. CDR3 length equals 16 residues. V gave up 1 base and J gave up 2 bases, with 13 bases separating them. The chain carries TRBV4-1 and TRBJ2-3; either TRBD1 or TRBD2 may fit D (5 bases each). The clonotype was recovered from an adult woman who had mild COVID-19 (a few samples of this study predate the infection). Cell type and time point are not known. The sequenced sample consisted of PBMCs or a T cell subset sorted from them (not recorded which). The CDR3, as DNA: TGCGCCAGCAGCCAAGTTGCGGCAGGGACCACAGATACGCAGTATTTT. Its protein product is CASSQVAAGTTDTQYF.